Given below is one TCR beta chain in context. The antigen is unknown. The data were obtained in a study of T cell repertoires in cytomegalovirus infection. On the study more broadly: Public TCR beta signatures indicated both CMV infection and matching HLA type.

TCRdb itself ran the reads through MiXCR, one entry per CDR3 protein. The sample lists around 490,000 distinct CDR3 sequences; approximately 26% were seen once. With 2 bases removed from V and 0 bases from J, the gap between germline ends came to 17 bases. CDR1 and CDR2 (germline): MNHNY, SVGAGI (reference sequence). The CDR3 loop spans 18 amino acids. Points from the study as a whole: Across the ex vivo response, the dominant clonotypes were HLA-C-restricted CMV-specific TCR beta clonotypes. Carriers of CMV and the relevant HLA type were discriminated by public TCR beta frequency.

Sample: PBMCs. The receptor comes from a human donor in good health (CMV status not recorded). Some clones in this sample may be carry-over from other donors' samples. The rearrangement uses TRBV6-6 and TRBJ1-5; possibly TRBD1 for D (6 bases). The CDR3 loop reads CASSYTRGAGYSNQPQHF. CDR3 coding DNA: TGTGCCAGCAGTTACACCAGGGGCGCCGGGTATAGCAATCAGCCCCAGCATTTT.